This TCR beta chain was captured by sequencing in a study of shared clonotypes between healthy human individuals. CDR3 length equals 16 residues. V lost 1 base and J 3 bases, leaving 13 bases between the germline ends. Germline V gene data show CDR1 as MDHEN and CDR2 as SYDVKM. Original methodology: Filtering of immunoSEQ junctional sequences could not match full-length read filtering. Here immunoSEQ multiplex PCR was the method, and the copy in TCRdb shows in-frame clones only, minus some. Clonal size and the V and J genes are those of that table, whereas D and trimming came from the DNA. The sample contains over a million clones, about 70% of which appear only once. This clone came up a few times.

Input material: memory CD4+ T cells sorted from blood. Subset given: CD45RA-negative fraction. The V call is TRBV28, the J call TRBJ1-3; D is unresolved. The TCR sequence derives from a man younger than 35 in good health. The CDR3 DNA reads as TGTGCCAGCAGTTTATCGGGAGGGAGTGGTGGAAACACCATATATTTT. Residues: CASSLSGGSGGNTIYF.